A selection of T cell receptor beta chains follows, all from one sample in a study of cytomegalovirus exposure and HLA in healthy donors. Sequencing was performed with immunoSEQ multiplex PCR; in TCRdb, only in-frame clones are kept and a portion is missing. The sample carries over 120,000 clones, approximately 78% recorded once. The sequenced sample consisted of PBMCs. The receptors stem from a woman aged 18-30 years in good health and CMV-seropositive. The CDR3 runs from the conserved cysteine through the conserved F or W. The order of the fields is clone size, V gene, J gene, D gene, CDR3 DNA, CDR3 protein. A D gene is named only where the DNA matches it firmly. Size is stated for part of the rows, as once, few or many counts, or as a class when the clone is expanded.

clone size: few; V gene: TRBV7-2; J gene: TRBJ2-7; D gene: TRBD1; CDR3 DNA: TGTGCCAGCAGCTTAGCGACAGGGGGCTCCTACGAGCAGTACTTC; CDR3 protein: CASSLATGGSYEQYF
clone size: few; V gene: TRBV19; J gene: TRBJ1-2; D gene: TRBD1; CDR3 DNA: TGTGCCAGTAGTAGAAGACAGGGGGAGGTTGGAGGCTACACCTTC; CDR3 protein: CASSRRQGEVGGYTF
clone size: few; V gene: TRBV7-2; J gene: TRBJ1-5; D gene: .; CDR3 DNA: TGTGCCAGCAGCCCTGCCGGAGGCAATCAGCCCCAGCATTTT; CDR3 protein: CASSPAGGNQPQHF
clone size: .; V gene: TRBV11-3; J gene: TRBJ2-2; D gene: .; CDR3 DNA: TGTGCCAGCAGCCTGGAGGTGTTGGGGGGAACCGGGGAGCTGTTTTTT; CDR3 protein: CASSLEVLGGTGELFF
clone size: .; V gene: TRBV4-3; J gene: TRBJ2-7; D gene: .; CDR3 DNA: TGCGCCAGCAGCCAAGGGCGGGGGCCCTACGAGCAGTACTTC; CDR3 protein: CASSQGRGPYEQYF
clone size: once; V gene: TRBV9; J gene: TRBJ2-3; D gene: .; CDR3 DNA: TGTGCCAGCACCTCCCGGTGGGGGCCCCCAAGCACAGATACGCAGTATTTT; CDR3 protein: CASTSRWGPPSTDTQYF
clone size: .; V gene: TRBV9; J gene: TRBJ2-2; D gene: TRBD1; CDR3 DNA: TGTGCCAGCAGCGTAGAGGGGACAGCCACCGGGGAGCTGTTTTTT; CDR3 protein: CASSVEGTATGELFF
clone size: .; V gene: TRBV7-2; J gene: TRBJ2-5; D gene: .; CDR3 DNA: TGTGCCAGCAGCCGTACGGGGTTTCGGCAAGAGACCCAGTACTTC; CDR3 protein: CASSRTGFRQETQYF
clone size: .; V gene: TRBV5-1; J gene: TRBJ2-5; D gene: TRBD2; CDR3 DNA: TGCGCCTCCCGGACTAGCGGTGCTCCAGAGACCCAGTACTTC; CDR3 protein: CASRTSGAPETQYF
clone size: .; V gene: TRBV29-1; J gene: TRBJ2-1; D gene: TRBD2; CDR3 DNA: TGCAGTGGGCTGGGTATTAGCGGGGGGGCGTTGGATGAGCAGTTCTTC; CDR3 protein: CSGLGISGGALDEQFF
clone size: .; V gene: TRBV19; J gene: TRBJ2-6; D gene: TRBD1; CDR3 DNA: TGTGCCAGTAGTTCCAGGGGGCTTGGGGCCAACGTCCTGACTTTC; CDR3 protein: CASSSRGLGANVLTF
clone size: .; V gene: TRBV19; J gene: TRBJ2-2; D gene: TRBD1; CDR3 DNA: TGTGCCAGTAGCCGAGGACAGGGGTGGACCGGGGAGCTGTTTTTT; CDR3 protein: CASSRGQGWTGELFF
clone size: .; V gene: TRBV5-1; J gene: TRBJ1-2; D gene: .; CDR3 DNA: TGCGCCAGCAGAAGGATAGAGGACAGAGTCTACGGCTACACCTTC; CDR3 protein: CASRRIEDRVYGYTF
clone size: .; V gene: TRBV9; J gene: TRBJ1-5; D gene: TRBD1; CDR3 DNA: TGTGCCAGCAGCAAGACAGGGGGCAATCAGCCCCAGCATTTT; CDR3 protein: CASSKTGGNQPQHF
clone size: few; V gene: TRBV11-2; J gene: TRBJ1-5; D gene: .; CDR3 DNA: TGTGCCAGCAGCTTAGGAGTTGCGAGCAATCAGCCCCAGCATTTT; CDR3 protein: CASSLGVASNQPQHF
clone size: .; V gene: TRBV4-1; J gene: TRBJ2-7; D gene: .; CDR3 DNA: TGCGCCAGCAGCCCCCACACGGGCGAGCAGTACTTC; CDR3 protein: CASSPHTGEQYF
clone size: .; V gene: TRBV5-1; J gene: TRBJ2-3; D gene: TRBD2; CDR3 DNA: TGCGCCAGCAGCTTGGGAGGTACTAGCGGTATCACAGATACGCAGTATTTT; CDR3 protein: CASSLGGTSGITDTQYF